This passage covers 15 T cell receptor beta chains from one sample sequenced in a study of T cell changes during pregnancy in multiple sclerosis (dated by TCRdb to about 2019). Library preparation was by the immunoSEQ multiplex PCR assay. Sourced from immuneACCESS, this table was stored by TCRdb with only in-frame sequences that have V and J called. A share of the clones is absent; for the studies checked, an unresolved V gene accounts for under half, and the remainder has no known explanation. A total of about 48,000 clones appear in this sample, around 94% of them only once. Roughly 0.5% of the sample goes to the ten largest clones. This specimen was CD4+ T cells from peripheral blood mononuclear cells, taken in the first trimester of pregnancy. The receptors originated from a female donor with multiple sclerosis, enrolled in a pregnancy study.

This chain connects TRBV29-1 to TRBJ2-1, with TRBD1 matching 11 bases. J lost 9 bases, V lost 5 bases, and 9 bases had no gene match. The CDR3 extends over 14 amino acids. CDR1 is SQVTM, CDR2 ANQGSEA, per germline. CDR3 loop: CSVQGQGASSEQFF. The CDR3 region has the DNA TGCAGCGTTCAAGGACAGGGGGCGAGTAGTGAGCAGTTCTTC.

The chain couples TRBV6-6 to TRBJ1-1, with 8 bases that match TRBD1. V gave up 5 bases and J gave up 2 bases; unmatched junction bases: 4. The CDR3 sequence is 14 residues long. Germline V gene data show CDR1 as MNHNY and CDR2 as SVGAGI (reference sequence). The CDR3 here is CASSGQGPNTEAFF. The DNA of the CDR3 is TGTGCCAGCAGTGGACAGGGTCCAAACACTGAAGCTTTCTTT.

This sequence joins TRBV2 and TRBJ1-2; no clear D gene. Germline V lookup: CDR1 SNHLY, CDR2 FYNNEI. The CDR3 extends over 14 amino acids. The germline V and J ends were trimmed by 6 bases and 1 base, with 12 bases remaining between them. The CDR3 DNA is TGTGCCAGCAGCCAGACAAAGTATAACTATGGCTACACCTTC. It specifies CASSQTKYNYGYTF.

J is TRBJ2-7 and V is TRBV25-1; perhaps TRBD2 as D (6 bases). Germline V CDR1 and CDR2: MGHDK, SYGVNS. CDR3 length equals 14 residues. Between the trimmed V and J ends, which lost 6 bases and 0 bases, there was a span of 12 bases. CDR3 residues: CASRGGLSSYEQYF. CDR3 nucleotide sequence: TGTGCCAGCAGGGGGGGTTTAAGCTCCTACGAGCAGTACTTC.

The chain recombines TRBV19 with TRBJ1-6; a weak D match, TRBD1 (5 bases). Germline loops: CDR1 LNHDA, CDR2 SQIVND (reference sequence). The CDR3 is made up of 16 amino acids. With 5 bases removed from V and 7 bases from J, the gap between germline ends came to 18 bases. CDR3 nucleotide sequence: TGTGCCAGTAGTTACAGGAGCCAAAATTCCAATTCACCCCTCCACTTT. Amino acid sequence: CASSYRSQNSNSPLHF.

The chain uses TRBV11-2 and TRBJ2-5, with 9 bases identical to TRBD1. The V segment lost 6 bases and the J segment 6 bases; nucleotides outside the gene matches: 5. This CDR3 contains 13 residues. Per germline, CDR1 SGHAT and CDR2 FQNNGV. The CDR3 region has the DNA TGTGCCAGCAGGAGGACAGGGGACAAGACCCAGTACTTC. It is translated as CASRRTGDKTQYF.

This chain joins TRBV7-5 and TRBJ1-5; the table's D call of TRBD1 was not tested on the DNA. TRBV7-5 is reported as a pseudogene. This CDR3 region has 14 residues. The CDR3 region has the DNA TGTGCCAGAAGCTCAGACAGGGGTGGTCAGCCCCAGCATTTT. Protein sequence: CARSSDRGGQPQHF.

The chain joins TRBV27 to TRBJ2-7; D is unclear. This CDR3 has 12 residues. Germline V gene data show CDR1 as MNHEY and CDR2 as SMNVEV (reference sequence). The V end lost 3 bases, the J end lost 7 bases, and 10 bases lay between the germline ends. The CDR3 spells CASSFLGREQYF. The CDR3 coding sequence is TGTGCCAGCAGTTTTTTGGGCAGGGAGCAGTACTTC.

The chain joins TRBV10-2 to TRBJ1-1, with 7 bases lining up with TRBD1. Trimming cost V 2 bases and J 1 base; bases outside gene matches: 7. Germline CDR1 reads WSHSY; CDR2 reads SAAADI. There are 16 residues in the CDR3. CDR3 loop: CASSEGVYRGNTEAFF. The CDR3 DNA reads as TGCGCCAGCAGTGAGGGAGTTTACAGGGGGAACACTGAAGCTTTCTTT.

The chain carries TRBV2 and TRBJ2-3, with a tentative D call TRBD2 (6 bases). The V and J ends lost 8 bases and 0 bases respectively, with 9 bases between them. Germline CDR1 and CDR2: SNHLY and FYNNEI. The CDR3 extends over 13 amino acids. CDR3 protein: CASGRGSTDTQYF. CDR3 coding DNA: TGTGCCAGCGGACGGGGGAGCACAGATACGCAGTATTTT.

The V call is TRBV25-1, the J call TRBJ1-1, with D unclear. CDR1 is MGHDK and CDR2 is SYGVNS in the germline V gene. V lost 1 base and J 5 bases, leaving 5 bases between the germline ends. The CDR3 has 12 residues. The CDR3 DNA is TGTGCCAGCAGTGAATCCCAGACTGAAGCTTTCTTT. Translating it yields CASSESQTEAFF.

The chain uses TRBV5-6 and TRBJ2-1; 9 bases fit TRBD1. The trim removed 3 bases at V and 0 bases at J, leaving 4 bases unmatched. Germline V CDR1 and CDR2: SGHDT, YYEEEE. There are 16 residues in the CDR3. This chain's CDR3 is CASSSIQGASYNEQFF. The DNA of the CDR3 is TGTGCCAGCAGCTCGATACAGGGGGCCTCCTACAATGAGCAGTTCTTC.

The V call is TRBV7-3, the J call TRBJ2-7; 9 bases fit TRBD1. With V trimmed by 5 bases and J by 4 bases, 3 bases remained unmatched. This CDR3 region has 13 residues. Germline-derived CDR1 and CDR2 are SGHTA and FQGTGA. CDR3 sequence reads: CASSRDREYEQYF. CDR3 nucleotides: TGTGCCAGCAGCCGGGACAGGGAGTACGAGCAGTACTTC.

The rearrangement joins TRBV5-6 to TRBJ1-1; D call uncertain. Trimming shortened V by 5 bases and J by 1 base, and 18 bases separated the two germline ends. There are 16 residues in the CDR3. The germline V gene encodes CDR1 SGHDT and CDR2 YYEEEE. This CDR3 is CASSAYYTLGNTEAFF. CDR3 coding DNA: TGTGCCAGCAGTGCGTACTATACCCTGGGGAACACTGAAGCTTTCTTT.

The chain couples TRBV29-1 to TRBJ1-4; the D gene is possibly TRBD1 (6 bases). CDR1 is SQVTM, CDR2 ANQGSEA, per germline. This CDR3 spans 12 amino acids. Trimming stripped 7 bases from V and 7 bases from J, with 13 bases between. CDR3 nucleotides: TGCAGCGCTAAGGGGGTGCTTGAAAAACTGTTTTTT. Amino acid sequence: CSAKGVLEKLFF.